This TCR beta chain was profiled in a study of T cell responses to AZD1222 COVID-19 vaccine. Sequencing used immunoSEQ multiplex PCR; TCRdb keeps in-frame clones, though not all of them. The data show 75,000 to 100,000 clones, about 90% seen once. The CDR3 loop spans 11 amino acids. CDR1 MNHEY and CDR2 SVGEGT come from the germline V gene. Trimming left V 5 bases short and J 0 bases short, with 2 bases between. J is TRBJ2-7 and V is TRBV6-2 or TRBV6-3; D unresolved. The TCR comes from an adult in good health. The material sequenced was peripheral blood, taken on day 0 of AZD1222 vaccination. The CDR3: CASSRSYEQYF. The CDR3 DNA sequence: TGTGCCAGCAGTCGCTCCTACGAGCAGTACTTC.